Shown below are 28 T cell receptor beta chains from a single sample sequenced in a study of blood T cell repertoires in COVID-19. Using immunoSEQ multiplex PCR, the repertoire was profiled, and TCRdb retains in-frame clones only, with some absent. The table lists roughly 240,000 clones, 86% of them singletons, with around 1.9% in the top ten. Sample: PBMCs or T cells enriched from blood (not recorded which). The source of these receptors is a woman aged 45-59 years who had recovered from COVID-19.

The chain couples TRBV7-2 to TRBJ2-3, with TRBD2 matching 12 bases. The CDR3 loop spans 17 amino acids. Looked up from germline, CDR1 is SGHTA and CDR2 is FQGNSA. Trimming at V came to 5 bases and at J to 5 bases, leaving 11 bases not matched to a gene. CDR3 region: CASSLGTSGLAGDTQYF. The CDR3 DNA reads TGTGCCAGCAGCCTGGGGACTAGCGGGTTAGCGGGAGATACGCAGTATTTT.

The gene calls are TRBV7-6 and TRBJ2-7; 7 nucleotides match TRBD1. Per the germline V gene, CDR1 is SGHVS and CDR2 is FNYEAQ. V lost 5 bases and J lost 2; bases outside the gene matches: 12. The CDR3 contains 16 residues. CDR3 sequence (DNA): TGTGCCAGCAGCCGGCTTGCCCGGGACAGACCCTACGAGCAGTACTTC. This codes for CASSRLARDRPYEQYF.

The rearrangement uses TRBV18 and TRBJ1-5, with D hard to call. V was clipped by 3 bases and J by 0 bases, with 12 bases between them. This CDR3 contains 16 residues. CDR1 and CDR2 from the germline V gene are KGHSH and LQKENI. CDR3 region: CASSPAGGVSNQPQHF. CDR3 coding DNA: TGTGCCAGCTCACCCGCCGGCGGGGTTAGCAATCAGCCCCAGCATTTT.

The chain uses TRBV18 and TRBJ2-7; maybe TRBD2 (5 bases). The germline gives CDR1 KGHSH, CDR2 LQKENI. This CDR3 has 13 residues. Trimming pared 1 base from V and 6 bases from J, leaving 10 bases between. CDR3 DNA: TGTGCCAGCTCACCACTTGGTGAGGGCGAGCAGTACTTC. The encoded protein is CASSPLGEGEQYF.

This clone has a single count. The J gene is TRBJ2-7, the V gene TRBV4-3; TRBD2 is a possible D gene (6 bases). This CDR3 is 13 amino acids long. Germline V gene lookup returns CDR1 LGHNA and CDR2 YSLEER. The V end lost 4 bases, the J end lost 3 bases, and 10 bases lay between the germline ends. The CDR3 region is CASSLGTGYEQYF. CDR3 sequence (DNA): TGCGCCAGCAGCCTGGGGACTGGCTACGAGCAGTACTTC.

The DNA for the CDR3 is TGTGCCAGCTCACCCTTCAGGAACACTGAAGCTTTCTTT. The encoded protein is CASSPFRNTEAFF. The V and J genes are TRBV18 and TRBJ1-1; D gene ambiguous. The CDR3 runs 13 residues. Trimming removed 3 bases from V and 1 base from J, with 6 bases in between. Germline assignment: CDR1 KGHSH and CDR2 LQKENI.

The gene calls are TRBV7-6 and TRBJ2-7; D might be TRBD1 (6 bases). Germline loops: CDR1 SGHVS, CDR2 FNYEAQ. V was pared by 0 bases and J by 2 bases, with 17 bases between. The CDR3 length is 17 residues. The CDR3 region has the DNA TGTGCCAGCAGCTTAGCGACACAGGGTTCGGGGACCTACGAGCAGTACTTC. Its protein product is CASSLATQGSGTYEQYF.

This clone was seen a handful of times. The CDR3 region has the DNA TGTGCCAGCAGCGCACAAGGGACAGACTATGGCTACACCTTC. Its protein is CASSAQGTDYGYTF. This chain links TRBV7-9 with TRBJ1-2, with 7 bases matching TRBD1. Germline CDR1 and CDR2: SEHNR and FQNEAQ (reference sequence). The CDR3 is made up of 14 amino acids. The V segment lost 5 bases and the J segment 3 bases; nucleotides outside the gene matches: 6.

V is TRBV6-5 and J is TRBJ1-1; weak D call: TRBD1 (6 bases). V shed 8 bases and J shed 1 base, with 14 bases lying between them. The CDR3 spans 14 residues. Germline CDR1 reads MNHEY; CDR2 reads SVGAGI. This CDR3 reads CASSLGTRNTEAFF. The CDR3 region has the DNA TGTGCCAGCTCACTGGGGACAAGGAACACTGAAGCTTTCTTT.

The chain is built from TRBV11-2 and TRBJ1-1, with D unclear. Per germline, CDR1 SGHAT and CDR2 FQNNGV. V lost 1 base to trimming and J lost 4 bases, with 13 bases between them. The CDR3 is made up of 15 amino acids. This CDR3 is CASSLGNPGSTEAFF. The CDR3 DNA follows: TGTGCCAGCAGCTTAGGGAACCCGGGGAGCACTGAAGCTTTCTTT. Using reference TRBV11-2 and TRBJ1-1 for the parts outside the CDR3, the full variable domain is EAGVAQSPRYKIIEKRQSVAFWCNPISGHATLYWYQQILGQGPKLLIQFQNNGVVDDSQLPKDRFSAERLKGVDSTLKIQPAKLEDSAVYLCASSLGNPGSTEAFFGQGTRLTVV.

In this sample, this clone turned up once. This chain's CDR3 is CAWSGTKGNTIYF. CDR3 coding DNA: TGTGCCTGGAGCGGGACTAAGGGAAACACCATATATTTT. The chain joins TRBV30 to TRBJ1-3; maybe TRBD1 (5 bases). The CDR3 has 13 amino acids. The germline CDR1 and CDR2 sequences are GTSNPN and SVGIG (reference sequence). V dropped 3 bases and J dropped 4 bases, with 10 bases sitting between them.

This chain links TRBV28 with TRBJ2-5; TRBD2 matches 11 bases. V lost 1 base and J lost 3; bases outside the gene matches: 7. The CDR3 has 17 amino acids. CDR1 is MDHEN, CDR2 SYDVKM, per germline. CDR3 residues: CASSLFRLAGPKETQYF. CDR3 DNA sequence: TGTGCCAGCAGTTTATTTCGACTAGCGGGACCCAAAGAGACCCAGTACTTC.

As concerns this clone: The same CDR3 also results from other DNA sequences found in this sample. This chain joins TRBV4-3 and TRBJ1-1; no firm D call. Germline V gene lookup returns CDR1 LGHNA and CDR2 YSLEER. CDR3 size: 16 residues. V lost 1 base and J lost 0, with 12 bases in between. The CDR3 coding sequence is TGCGCCAGCAGCCAAGGTCCAGCCACTATGAACACTGAAGCTTTCTTT. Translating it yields CASSQGPATMNTEAFF.

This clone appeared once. The CDR3 spells CSVEVGAGSPLHF. Written as DNA, the CDR3 is TGCAGCGTTGAGGTTGGGGCAGGGTCACCCCTCCACTTT. The J gene is TRBJ1-6, the V gene TRBV29-1; D may be TRBD1 (5 bases). The V end was cut by 3 bases, the J end by 10 bases, with 13 bases between. Per the germline V gene, CDR1 is SQVTM and CDR2 is ANQGSEA. There are 13 residues in the CDR3. The full variable domain, rest sourced from reference TRBV29-1 and TRBJ1-6, is SAVISQKPSRDICQRGTSLTIQCQVDSQVTMMFWYRQQPGQSLTLIATANQGSEATYESGFVIDKFPISRPNLTFSTLTVSNMSPEDSSIYLCSVEVGAGSPLHFGNGTRLTVT.

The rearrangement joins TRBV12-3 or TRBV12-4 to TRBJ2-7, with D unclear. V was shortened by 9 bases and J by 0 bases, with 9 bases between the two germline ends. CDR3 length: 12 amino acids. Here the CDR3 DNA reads TGTGCCAGAGAAGTGGCCTCCTACGAGCAGTACTTC. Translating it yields CAREVASYEQYF.

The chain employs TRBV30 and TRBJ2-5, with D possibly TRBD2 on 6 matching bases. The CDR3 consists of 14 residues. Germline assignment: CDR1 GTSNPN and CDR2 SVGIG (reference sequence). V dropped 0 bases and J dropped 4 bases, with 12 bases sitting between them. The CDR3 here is CAWSVWGRLETQYF. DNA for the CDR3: TGTGCCTGGAGTGTTTGGGGGAGGCTAGAGACCCAGTACTTC.

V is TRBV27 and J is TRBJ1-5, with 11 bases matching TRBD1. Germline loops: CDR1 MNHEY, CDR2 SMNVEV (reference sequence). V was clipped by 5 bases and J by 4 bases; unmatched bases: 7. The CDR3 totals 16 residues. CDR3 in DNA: TGTGCCAGCAGTATAAGGACAGGGGGCAGGAATCAGCCCCAGCATTTT. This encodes CASSIRTGGRNQPQHF.

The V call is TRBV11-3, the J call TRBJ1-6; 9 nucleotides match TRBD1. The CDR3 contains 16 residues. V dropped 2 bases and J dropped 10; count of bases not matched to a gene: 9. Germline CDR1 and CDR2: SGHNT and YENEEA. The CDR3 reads CASSLLGTGKGSPLHF. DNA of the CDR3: TGTGCCAGCAGCTTACTGGGGACAGGGAAAGGGTCACCCCTCCACTTT.

In DNA form, the CDR3 reads TGTGCCAGCTCACCACCGCAGGGTCGTAGCTACGAGCAGTACTTC. Protein: CASSPPQGRSYEQYF. The chain links TRBV18 to TRBJ2-7, with D tentatively TRBD1 (5 bases). This CDR3 region has 15 residues. V lost 0 bases, J lost 3 bases, and 12 bases lay in between. The germline CDR1 and CDR2 sequences are KGHSH and LQKENI.

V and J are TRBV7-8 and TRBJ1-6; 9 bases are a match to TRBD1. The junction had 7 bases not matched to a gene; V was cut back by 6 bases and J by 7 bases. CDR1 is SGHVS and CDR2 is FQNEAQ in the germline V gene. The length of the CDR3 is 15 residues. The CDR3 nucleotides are TGTGCCAGCAGGGACAGGGGAGCAAGGAATTCACCCCTCCACTTT. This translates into CASRDRGARNSPLHF.

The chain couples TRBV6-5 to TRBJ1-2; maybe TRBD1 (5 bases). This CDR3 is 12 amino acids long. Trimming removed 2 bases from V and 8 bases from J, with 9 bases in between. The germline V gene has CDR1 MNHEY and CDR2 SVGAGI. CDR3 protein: CASSYRGEGYTF. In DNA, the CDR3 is TGTGCCAGCAGTTACCGGGGGGAGGGCTACACCTTC.

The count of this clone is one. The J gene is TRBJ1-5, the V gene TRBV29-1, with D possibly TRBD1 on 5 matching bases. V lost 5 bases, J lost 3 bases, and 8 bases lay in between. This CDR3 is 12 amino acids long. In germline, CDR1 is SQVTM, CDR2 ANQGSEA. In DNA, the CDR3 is TGCAGCGTTTCAGGGAACAATCAGCCCCAGCATTTT. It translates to CSVSGNNQPQHF.

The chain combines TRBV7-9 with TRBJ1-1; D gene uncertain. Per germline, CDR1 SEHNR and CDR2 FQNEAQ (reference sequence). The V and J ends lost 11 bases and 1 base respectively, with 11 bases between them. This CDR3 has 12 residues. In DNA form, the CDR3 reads TGTGCCGCGGGATTTCAGAACACTGAAGCTTTCTTT. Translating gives CAAGFQNTEAFF.

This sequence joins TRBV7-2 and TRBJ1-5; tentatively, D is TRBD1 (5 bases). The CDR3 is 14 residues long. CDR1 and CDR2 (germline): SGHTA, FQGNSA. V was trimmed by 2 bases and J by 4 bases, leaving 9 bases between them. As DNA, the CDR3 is TGTGCCAGCAGCTTAACGCCAGGGAATCAGCCCCAGCATTTT. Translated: CASSLTPGNQPQHF.

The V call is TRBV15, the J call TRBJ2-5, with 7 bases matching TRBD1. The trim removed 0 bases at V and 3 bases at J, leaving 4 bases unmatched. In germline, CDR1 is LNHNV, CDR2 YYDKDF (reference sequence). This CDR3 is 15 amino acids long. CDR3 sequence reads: CATSRDDREKETQYF. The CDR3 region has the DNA TGTGCCACCAGCAGAGATGACAGGGAGAAAGAGACCCAGTACTTC.

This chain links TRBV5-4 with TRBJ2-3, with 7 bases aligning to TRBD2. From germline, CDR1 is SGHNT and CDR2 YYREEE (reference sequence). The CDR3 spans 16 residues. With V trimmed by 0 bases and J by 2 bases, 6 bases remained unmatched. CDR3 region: CASSLGGGPLTDTQYF. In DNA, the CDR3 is TGTGCCAGCAGCTTGGGCGGGGGTCCACTCACAGATACGCAGTATTTT.

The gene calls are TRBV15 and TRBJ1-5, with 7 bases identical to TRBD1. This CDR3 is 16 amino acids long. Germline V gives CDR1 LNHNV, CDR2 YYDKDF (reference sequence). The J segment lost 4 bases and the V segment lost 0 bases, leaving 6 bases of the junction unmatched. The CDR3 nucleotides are TGTGCCACCAGCAGAGATGATAGGACAGGTAATCAGCCCCAGCATTTT. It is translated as CATSRDDRTGNQPQHF. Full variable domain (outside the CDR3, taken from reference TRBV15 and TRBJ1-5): DAMVIQNPRYQVTQFGKPVTLSCSQTLNHNVMYWYQQKSSQAPKLLFHYYDKDFNNEADTPDNFQSRRPNTSFCFLDIRSPGLGDTAMYLCATSRDDRTGNQPQHFGDGTRLSIL.

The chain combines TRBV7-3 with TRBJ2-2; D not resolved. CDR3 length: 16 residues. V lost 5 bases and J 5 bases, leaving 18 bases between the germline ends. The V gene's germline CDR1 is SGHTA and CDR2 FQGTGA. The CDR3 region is CASSPESTRSTGELFF. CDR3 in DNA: TGTGCCAGCAGCCCCGAGTCAACCCGGAGTACCGGGGAGCTGTTTTTT.